These 26 T cell receptor beta chains originate from one sample sequenced in a study of control samples from healthy donors and cancer patients. Sequencing used immunoSEQ multiplex PCR; TCRdb keeps in-frame clones, though not all of them. The data hold 150,000 to 200,000 clones, with about 86% observed a single time. Sample: blood. The receptors shown here come from a man aged 18-30 years in good health.

The chain joins TRBV27 to TRBJ2-6, with D tentatively TRBD1 (6 bases). The CDR3 covers 15 residues. Trimming removed 6 bases from V and 3 bases from J, with 12 bases in between. Germline CDR1 is MNHEY and CDR2 is SMNVEV (reference sequence). The CDR3 coding sequence is TGTGCCAGCAGCATTACAGGGAATGGGGCCAACGTCCTGACTTTC. Its translation: CASSITGNGANVLTF.

The V call is TRBV30, the J call TRBJ1-3; TRBD1 matches at 9 bases. Germline V lookup: CDR1 GTSNPN, CDR2 SVGIG (reference sequence). The CDR3 consists of 15 residues. J lost 2 bases, V lost 8 bases, and 10 bases had no gene match. CDR3 in DNA: TGTGCCCACGGCCGCGGGACAGGGACTGGAAACACCATATATTTT. Its protein is CAHGRGTGTGNTIYF.

The J gene is TRBJ2-3, the V gene TRBV5-4, with TRBD2 identical over 7 bases. V lost 1 base to trimming and J lost 2 bases; unmatched junction nucleotides: 4. Germline lookup yields CDR1 SGHNT and CDR2 YYREEE (reference sequence). The length of the CDR3 is 15 residues. DNA for the CDR3: TGTGCCAGCAGCTTGTGGGGGGGACCCACAGATACGCAGTATTTT. It codes for CASSLWGGPTDTQYF.

The chain couples TRBV5-1 to TRBJ2-3; TRBD2 matches at 10 bases. J gave up 1 base and V 3 bases, and 5 bases lay outside the gene matches. The CDR3 length is 16 residues. Germline lookup yields CDR1 SGHRS and CDR2 YFSETQ. The CDR3 sequence is CASSSLAGGRTDTQYF. For the CDR3, the DNA is TGCGCCAGCAGCTCGTTAGCGGGGGGACGCACAGATACGCAGTATTTT.

This clone was picked up one time. The rearrangement uses TRBV4-2 and TRBJ2-3, with 7 bases that match TRBD2. With 0 bases clipped from V and 2 bases from J, the junction kept 5 bases outside the gene matches. Germline-derived CDR1 and CDR2 are LGHNA and YNFKEQ. This CDR3 comprises 16 residues. The CDR3 region is CASSQDGGGNTDTQYF. The CDR3 coding sequence is TGTGCCAGCAGCCAAGATGGGGGGGGGAACACAGATACGCAGTATTTT.

This chain connects TRBV21-1 to TRBJ1-5; the table's D call, TRBD1, was not checked against the DNA. TRBV21-1 is a pseudogene locus. The CDR3 contains 14 residues. CDR3 loop: CASSKAGGNQPQHF. The DNA of the CDR3 is TGTGCCAGCAGCAAAGCAGGGGGCAACCAGCCCCAGCATTTT.

This clone was counted once. This chain links TRBV6-1 with TRBJ1-4; no clear D. Deletions cut 1 base from V and 7 bases from J, with 13 bases between. Germline V lookup: CDR1 MNHNS, CDR2 SASEGT. The CDR3 sequence is 15 residues long. DNA of the CDR3: TGTGCCAGCAGTGAAGGGCTAAGGAAGGGTGAAAAACTGTTTTTT. Amino acids: CASSEGLRKGEKLFF.

The chain joins TRBV6-2 or TRBV6-3 to TRBJ1-1; D remains unclear. The CDR3 extends over 12 amino acids. V lost 5 bases, J lost 0 bases, and 4 bases lay in between. The germline gives CDR1 MNHEY, CDR2 SVGEGT. CDR3: CASSTVNTEAFF. CDR3 nucleotide sequence: TGTGCCAGCAGTACCGTGAACACTGAAGCTTTCTTT.

V gene TRBV9 combines with J gene TRBJ2-3, with 7 bases lining up with TRBD1. CDR3 length equals 16 residues. Trimming took 1 base from V and 2 from J; bases not matched to a gene: 7. Germline lookup yields CDR1 SGDLS and CDR2 YYNGEE. CDR3 residues: CASSVSLGQTTDTQYF. The CDR3 region has the DNA TGTGCCAGCAGCGTATCCCTGGGACAGACCACAGATACGCAGTATTTT.

This chain connects TRBV27 to TRBJ2-7, with TRBD2 matching over 8 bases. This CDR3 contains 15 residues. CDR1 is MNHEY, CDR2 SMNVEV, per germline (reference sequence). With V trimmed by 4 bases and J by 2 bases, 7 bases remained unmatched. CDR3 sequence reads: CASSSASGGTYEQYF. CDR3 DNA: TGTGCCAGCAGTTCGGCGAGCGGGGGAACCTACGAGCAGTACTTC.

This sequence joins TRBV5-4 and TRBJ2-3; the D gene is possibly TRBD2 (6 bases). V dropped 1 base and J dropped 4 bases, with 13 bases sitting between them. Germline values: CDR1 SGHNT, CDR2 YYREEE (reference sequence). The CDR3 extends over 15 amino acids. The CDR3 spells CASSLSISGADTQYF. The CDR3 nucleotides are TGTGCCAGCAGCTTGTCTATTAGCGGAGCAGATACGCAGTATTTT.

The chain joins TRBV19 to TRBJ1-5; 7 nucleotides agree with TRBD1. From germline, CDR1 is LNHDA and CDR2 SQIVND (reference sequence). V lost 6 bases to trimming and J lost 6 bases; unmatched junction nucleotides: 8. CDR3 length equals 14 residues. This CDR3 reads CASRDGGGGQPQHF. In DNA, the CDR3 is TGTGCCAGTAGAGATGGAGGGGGCGGTCAGCCCCAGCATTTT.

The rearrangement links TRBV6-5 to TRBJ1-2; maybe TRBD1 (5 bases). The V end was cut by 7 bases, the J end by 5 bases, with 20 bases between. This CDR3 is built from 15 residues. From germline, CDR1 is MNHEY and CDR2 SVGAGI. For the CDR3, the DNA is TGTGCCAGCACGAGAGGGACCAGGGCGGGGTATGGCTACACCTTC. It encodes CASTRGTRAGYGYTF.

Concerning this clone: In the same sample, other DNA sequences code for this CDR3. V and J are TRBV5-1 and TRBJ1-4; no definite D call. V was pared by 4 bases and J by 0 bases, with 10 bases between. The CDR3 runs to 15 residues. CDR1 is SGHRS and CDR2 is YFSETQ in the germline V gene. The CDR3 is CASSPDRATNEKLFF. The CDR3 DNA reads as TGCGCCAGCAGCCCCGACCGTGCAACTAATGAAAAACTGTTTTTT.

CDR3 in DNA: TGTGCCAGCAGCGTAGGCGTCCAGTCGAACACCGGGGAGCTGTTTTTT. Amino acids: CASSVGVQSNTGELFF. The chain joins TRBV9 to TRBJ2-2; D is unclear. Germline lookup yields CDR1 SGDLS and CDR2 YYNGEE. The CDR3 contains 16 residues. The V and J ends lost 0 bases and 0 bases respectively, with 9 bases between them.

The J gene is TRBJ2-7, the V gene TRBV6-6, with a tentative D call TRBD2 (6 bases). The germline V gene has CDR1 MNHNY and CDR2 SVGAGI (reference sequence). Deletions cut 4 bases from V and 9 bases from J, with 16 bases between. The CDR3 has 13 amino acids. The CDR3 loop is CASSSGLNSGQYF. The CDR3 DNA reads as TGTGCCAGCAGTTCGGGACTTAACTCAGGGCAGTACTTC.

The gene calls are TRBV11-2 and TRBJ2-3, with D unresolved. CDR1 is SGHAT, CDR2 FQNNGV, per germline. This CDR3 spans 13 amino acids. Trimming pared 1 base from V and 8 bases from J, leaving 10 bases between. CDR3 loop: CASSLGDLGTQYF. The CDR3 region has the DNA TGTGCCAGCAGCTTAGGAGACCTCGGTACGCAGTATTTT.

The rearrangement links TRBV7-9 to TRBJ1-3; D is unresolved. Trimming shortened V by 3 bases and J by 0 bases, and 12 bases separated the two germline ends. The germline V gene encodes CDR1 SEHNR and CDR2 FQNEAQ (reference sequence). This CDR3 comprises 16 residues. CDR3 amino acids: CASSLALGSSGNTIYF. CDR3 sequence (DNA): TGTGCCAGCAGCTTGGCCCTAGGGAGCTCTGGAAACACCATATATTTT.

Only a few counts were recorded for this clone. The J gene is TRBJ2-1, the V gene TRBV6-5; perhaps TRBD1 as D (6 bases). The CDR3 sequence is 14 residues long. CDR1 is MNHEY and CDR2 is SVGAGI in the germline V gene. The V end lost 5 bases, the J end lost 5 bases, and 13 bases lay between the germline ends. CDR3 in DNA: TGTGCCAGCAGTCCGATAGGGACACACAATGAGCAGTTCTTC. Protein sequence: CASSPIGTHNEQFF.

V and J are TRBV1 and TRBJ2-4; the table's D gene call, TRBD1, was not cross checked with the DNA. TRBV1 is a pseudogene segment. The CDR3 runs to 16 residues. CDR3 sequence (DNA): TGCACCAGCAGGGGAACAGGGGGCTGGAACAAAAACATTCAGTACTTC. The encoded protein is CTSRGTGGWNKNIQYF.

The chain recombines TRBV6-1 with TRBJ2-1; 8 bases are shared with TRBD2. V was clipped by 0 bases and J by 2 bases; unmatched bases: 9. CDR1 and CDR2 from the germline V gene are MNHNS and SASEGT. The CDR3 has 18 residues. The CDR3 sequence is CASSEASFYGGAYNEQFF. CDR3 DNA: TGTGCCAGCAGTGAAGCGTCTTTTTACGGGGGGGCCTACAATGAGCAGTTCTTC.

This clone has a single count. This sequence joins TRBV30 and TRBJ1-4; TRBD1 is a possible D gene (5 bases). V was clipped by 2 bases and J by 2 bases, with 9 bases between them. The CDR3 covers 14 residues. Germline V gene lookup returns CDR1 GTSNPN and CDR2 SVGIG (reference sequence). The CDR3 region is CAWSLGGTNEKLFF. The CDR3, as DNA: TGTGCCTGGAGTCTCGGGGGGACTAATGAAAAACTGTTTTTT. The whole variable domain, filled in from reference TRBV30 and TRBJ1-4, reads SQTIHQWPATLVQPVGSPLSLECTVEGTSNPNLYWYRQAAGRGLQLLFYSVGIGQISSEVPQNLSASRPQDRQFILSSKKLLLSDSGFYLCAWSLGGTNEKLFFGSGTQLSVL.

The chain is built from TRBV2 and TRBJ1-1, with TRBD1 matching over 10 bases. The J segment lost 5 bases and the V segment lost 5 bases, leaving 8 bases of the junction unmatched. The germline CDR1 and CDR2 sequences are SNHLY and FYNNEI. This CDR3 region has 15 residues. The CDR3 sequence: CASSLRDRGMTEAFF. CDR3 DNA: TGTGCCAGCAGTCTCCGGGACAGGGGAATGACTGAAGCTTTCTTT.

This clone has a single count. The gene calls are TRBV19 and TRBJ1-2, with 7 bases fitting TRBD1. The CDR3 has 13 residues. V lost 5 bases, J lost 4 bases, and 4 bases stayed unmatched. Germline assignment: CDR1 LNHDA and CDR2 SQIVND (reference sequence). The CDR3 nucleotides are TGTGCCAGTAGTCCAGGGACAGCCTATGGCTACACCTTC. The encoded protein is CASSPGTAYGYTF.

The genes are TRBV6-5 and TRBJ2-7; the match to TRBD1 covers 9 bases. There are 13 residues in the CDR3. Trimming removed 7 bases from V and 7 bases from J; junction bases left unmatched: 8. Germline CDR1 reads MNHEY; CDR2 reads SVGAGI. The CDR3 DNA reads TGTGCCAGCACTCTAGGACAGGGGAATGAGCAGTACTTC. Its protein is CASTLGQGNEQYF.

The chain joins TRBV4-2 to TRBJ1-3; 9 bases are a match to TRBD1. This CDR3 comprises 17 residues. V shed 3 bases and J 1 base; nucleotides not matched to a gene: 7. Germline V CDR1 and CDR2: LGHNA, YNFKEQ. The CDR3 region is CASSHQSGQGSGNTIYF. The CDR3 nucleotides read TGTGCCAGCAGCCACCAGAGTGGACAGGGGTCTGGAAACACCATATATTTT.